Listed below are T cell receptor beta chains from one sample, sequenced in a study of T cells in Graves' hyperthyroidism and ophthalmopathy. TCRdb itself ran the multiplex PCR reads through MiXCR, one entry per CDR3 protein. The sample shows about 400,000 distinct CDR3 sequences, around a sixth of them seen only once. The sample was blood. The receptors stem from a woman under 30 with Graves' hyperthyroidism. Each CDR3 is given without its conserved first and last residue.

TRBV27	TRBJ2-2	ASRIGAGELV
TRBV12-5	TRBJ2-1	ATAPILLNEQF
TRBV6-2/TRBV6-3	TRBJ1-5	ASTQPRDRGNQPQH
TRBV7-8	TRBJ1-5	ASSLVGSEDQPQH
TRBV7-9	TRBJ1-1	ASSLATNTEAF
TRBV7-2	TRBJ1-2	ASRLGYT
TRBV3-1	TRBJ2-1	ASSQDPRSSYNEQF
TRBV12-3/TRBV12-4	TRBJ1-2	ASSRDRAYGYT
TRBV6-1	TRBJ1-2	ASSPYLRDAGGYT
TRBV5-1	TRBJ2-2	ASSFPGGELF
TRBV27	TRBJ2-1	ASTPVAGVRNEQF
TRBV2	TRBJ2-1	ASRGLAGVPEQS